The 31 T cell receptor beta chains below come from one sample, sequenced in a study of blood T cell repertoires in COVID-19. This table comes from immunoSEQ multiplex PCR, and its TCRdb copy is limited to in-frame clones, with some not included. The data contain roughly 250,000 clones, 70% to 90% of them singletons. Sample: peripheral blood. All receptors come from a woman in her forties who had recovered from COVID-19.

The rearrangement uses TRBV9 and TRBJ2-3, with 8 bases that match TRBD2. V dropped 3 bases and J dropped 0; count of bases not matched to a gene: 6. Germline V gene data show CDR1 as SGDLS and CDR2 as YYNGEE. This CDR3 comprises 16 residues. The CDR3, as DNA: TGTGCCAGCAGCGCCCGACTAGCGAGTAGCACAGATACGCAGTATTTT. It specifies CASSARLASSTDTQYF.

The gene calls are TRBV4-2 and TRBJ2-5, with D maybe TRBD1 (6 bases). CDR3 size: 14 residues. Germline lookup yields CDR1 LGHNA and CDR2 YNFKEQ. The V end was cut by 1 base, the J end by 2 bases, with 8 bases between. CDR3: CASSQGGPQETQYF. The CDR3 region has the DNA TGTGCCAGCAGCCAAGGGGGGCCGCAAGAGACCCAGTACTTC.

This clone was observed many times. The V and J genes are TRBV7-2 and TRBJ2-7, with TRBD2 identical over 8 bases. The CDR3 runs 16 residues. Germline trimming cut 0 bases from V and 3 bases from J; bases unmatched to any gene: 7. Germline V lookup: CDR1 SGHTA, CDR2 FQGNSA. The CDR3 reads CASSLAQTSALYEQYF. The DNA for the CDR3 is TGTGCCAGCAGCTTAGCCCAGACTAGCGCACTCTACGAGCAGTACTTC.

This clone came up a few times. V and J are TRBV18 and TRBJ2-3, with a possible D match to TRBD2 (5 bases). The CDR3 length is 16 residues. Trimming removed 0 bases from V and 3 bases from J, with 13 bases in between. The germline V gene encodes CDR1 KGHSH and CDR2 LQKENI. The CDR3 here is CASSPPSQRRTDTQYF. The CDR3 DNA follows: TGTGCCAGCTCACCACCGTCCCAGCGGAGGACAGATACGCAGTATTTT. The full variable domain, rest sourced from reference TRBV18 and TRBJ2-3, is NAGVMQNPRHLVRRRGQEARLRCSPMKGHSHVYWYRQLPEEGLKFMVYLQKENIIDESGMPKERFSAEFPKEGPSILRIQQVVRGDSAAYFCASSPPSQRRTDTQYFGPGTRLTVL.

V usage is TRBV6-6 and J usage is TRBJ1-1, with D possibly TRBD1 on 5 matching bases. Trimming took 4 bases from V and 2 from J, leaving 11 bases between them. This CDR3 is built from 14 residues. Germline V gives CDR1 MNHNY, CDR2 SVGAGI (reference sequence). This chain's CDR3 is CASSLAGINTEAFF. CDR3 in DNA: TGTGCCAGCAGTTTAGCAGGGATTAACACTGAAGCTTTCTTT.

This CDR3 is CATAGTAQETQYF. As DNA, the CDR3 is TGTGCCACCGCCGGGACAGCTCAAGAGACCCAGTACTTC. The chain employs TRBV10-3 and TRBJ2-5, with 7 positions matching TRBD1. Trimming cost V 10 bases and J 2 bases; bases outside gene matches: 7. This CDR3 has 13 amino acids. CDR1 ENHRY and CDR2 SYGVKD come from the germline V gene.

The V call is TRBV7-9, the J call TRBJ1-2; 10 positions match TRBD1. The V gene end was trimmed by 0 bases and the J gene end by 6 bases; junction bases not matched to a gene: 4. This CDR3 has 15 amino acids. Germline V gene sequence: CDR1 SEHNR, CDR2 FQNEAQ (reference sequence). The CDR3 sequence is CASSLAGQGSHGYTF. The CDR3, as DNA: TGTGCCAGCAGCTTAGCGGGACAGGGGAGCCATGGCTACACCTTC.

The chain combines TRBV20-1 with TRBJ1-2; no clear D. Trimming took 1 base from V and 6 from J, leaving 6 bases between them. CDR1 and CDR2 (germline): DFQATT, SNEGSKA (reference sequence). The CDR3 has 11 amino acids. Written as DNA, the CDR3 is TGCAGTGCTAGAGGGGGAGATGGCTACACCTTC. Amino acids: CSARGGDGYTF.

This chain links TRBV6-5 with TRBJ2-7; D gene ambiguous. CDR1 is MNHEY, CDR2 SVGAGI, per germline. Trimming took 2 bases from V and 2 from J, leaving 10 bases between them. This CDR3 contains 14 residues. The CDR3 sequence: CASSYVGPPYEQYF. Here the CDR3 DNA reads TGTGCCAGCAGTTACGTGGGCCCCCCCTACGAGCAGTACTTC.

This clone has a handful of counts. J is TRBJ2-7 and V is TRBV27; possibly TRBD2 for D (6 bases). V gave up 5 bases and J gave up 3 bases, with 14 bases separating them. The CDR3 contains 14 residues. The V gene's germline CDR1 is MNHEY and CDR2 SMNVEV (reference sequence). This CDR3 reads CASSPWGGRYEQYF. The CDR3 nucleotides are TGTGCCAGCAGTCCTTGGGGAGGCCGCTACGAGCAGTACTTC.

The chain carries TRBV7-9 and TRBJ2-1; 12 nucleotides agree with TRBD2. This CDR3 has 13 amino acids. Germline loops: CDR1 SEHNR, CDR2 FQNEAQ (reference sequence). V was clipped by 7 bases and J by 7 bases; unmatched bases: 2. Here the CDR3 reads CASTLAGGNEQFF. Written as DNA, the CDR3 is TGTGCCAGCACACTAGCGGGGGGAAATGAGCAGTTCTTC.

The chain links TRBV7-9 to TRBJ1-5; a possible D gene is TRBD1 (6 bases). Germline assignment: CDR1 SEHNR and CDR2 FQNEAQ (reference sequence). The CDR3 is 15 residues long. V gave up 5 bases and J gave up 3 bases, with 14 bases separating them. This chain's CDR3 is CASSPSGTLNQPQHF. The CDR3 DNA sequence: TGTGCCAGCAGCCCGTCCGGGACACTCAATCAGCCCCAGCATTTT.

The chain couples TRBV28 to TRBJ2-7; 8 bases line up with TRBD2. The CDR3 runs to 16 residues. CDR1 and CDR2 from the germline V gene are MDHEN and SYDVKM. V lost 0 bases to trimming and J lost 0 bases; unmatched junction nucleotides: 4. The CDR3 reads CASSLWASGLSYEQYF. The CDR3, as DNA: TGTGCCAGCAGTTTATGGGCTAGCGGGCTCTCCTACGAGCAGTACTTC.

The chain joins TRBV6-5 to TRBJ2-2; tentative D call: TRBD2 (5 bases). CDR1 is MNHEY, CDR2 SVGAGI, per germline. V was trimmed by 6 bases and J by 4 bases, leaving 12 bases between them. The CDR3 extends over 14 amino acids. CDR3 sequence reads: CASRKEARTGELFF. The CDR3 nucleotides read TGTGCCAGCAGAAAGGAGGCCCGCACCGGGGAGCTGTTTTTT.

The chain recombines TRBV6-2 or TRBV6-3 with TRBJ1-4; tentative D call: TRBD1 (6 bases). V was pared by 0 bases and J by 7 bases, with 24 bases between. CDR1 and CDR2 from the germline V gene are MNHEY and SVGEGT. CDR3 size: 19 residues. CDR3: CASSYSATGIRFSREKLFF. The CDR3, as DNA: TGTGCCAGCAGTTACTCTGCAACAGGGATCCGCTTTAGTCGTGAAAAACTGTTTTTT.

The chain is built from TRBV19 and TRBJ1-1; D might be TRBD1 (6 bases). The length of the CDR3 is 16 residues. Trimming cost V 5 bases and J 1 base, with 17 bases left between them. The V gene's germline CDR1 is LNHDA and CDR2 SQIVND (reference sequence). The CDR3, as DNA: TGTGCCAGTAGTCAACAGGGAGGGTGGTGGAACACTGAAGCTTTCTTT. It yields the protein CASSQQGGWWNTEAFF.

CDR3 nucleotides: TGTGCCAGCAGCTCCGGGACTAGCGGAAACAATGAGCAGTTCTTC. Encoded protein: CASSSGTSGNNEQFF. The chain uses TRBV5-4 and TRBJ2-1; 11 bases are a match to TRBD2. The CDR3 loop spans 15 amino acids. Germline CDR1 reads SGHNT; CDR2 reads YYREEE (reference sequence). Losses at the gene ends were 3 bases for V and 5 bases for J; bases not matched to a gene: 4.

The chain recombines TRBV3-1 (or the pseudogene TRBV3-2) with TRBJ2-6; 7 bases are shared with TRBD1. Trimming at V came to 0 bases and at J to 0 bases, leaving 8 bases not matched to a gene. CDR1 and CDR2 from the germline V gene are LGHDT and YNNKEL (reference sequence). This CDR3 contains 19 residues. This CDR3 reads CASSQDQGQVFSGANVLTF. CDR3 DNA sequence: TGTGCCAGCAGCCAAGATCAAGGACAGGTTTTCTCTGGGGCCAACGTCCTGACTTTC.

The CDR3 DNA sequence: TGTGCCAGCAGTCCAGGGACAGCCACTACTGAAGCTTTCTTT. This encodes CASSPGTATTEAFF. This sequence joins TRBV6-5 and TRBJ1-1, with TRBD1 matching over 7 bases. The CDR3 totals 14 residues. In germline, CDR1 is MNHEY, CDR2 SVGAGI. Trimming took 5 bases from V and 5 from J; bases not matched to a gene: 8.

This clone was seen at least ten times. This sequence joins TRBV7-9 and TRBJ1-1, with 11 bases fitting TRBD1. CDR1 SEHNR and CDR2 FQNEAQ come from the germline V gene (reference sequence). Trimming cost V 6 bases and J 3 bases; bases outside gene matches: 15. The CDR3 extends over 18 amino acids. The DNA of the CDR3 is TGTGCCAGCAGGGGAGGACAGGGGGCGCGGAATCGGGACACTGAAGCTTTCTTT. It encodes CASRGGQGARNRDTEAFF.

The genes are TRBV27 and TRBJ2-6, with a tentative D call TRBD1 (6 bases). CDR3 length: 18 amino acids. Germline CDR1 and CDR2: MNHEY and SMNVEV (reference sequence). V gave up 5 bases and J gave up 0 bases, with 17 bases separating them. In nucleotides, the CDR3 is TGTGCCAGCAGTCCCCTCCTCAGGGGTCCCTCTGGGGCCAACGTCCTGACTTTC. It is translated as CASSPLLRGPSGANVLTF.

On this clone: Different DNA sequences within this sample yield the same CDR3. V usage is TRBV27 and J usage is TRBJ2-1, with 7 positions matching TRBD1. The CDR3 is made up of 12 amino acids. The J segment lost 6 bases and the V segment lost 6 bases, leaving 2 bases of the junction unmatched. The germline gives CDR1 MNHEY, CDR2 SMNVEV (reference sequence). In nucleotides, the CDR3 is TGTGCCAGCAGCCCAGGGGGCAATGAGCAGTTCTTC. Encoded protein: CASSPGGNEQFF.

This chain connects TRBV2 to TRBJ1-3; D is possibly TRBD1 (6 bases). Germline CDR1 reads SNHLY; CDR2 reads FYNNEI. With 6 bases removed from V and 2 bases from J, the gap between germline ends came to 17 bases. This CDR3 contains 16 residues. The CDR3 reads CASRRGPQGTGNTIYF. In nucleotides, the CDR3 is TGTGCCAGCAGGAGGGGACCACAGGGCACTGGAAACACCATATATTTT.

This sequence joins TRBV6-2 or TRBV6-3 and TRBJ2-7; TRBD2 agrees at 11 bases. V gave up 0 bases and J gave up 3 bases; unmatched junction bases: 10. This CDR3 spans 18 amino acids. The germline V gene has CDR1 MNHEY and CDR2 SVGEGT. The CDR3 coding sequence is TGTGCCAGCAGTTACTCGAACTGGGGGACTAGCGGAAACTACGAGCAGTACTTC. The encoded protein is CASSYSNWGTSGNYEQYF.

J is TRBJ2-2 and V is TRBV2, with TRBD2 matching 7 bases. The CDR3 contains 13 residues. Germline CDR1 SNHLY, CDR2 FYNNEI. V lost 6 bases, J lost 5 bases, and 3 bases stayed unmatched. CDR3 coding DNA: TGTGCCAGCAGGGCGGGAGAGACCGGGGAGCTGTTTTTT. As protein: CASRAGETGELFF.

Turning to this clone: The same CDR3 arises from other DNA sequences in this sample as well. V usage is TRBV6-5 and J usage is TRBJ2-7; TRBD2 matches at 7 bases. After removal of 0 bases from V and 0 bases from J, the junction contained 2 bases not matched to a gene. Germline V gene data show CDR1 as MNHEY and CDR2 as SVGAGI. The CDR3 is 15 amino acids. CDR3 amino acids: CASSYSGTTSYEQYF. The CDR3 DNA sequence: TGTGCCAGCAGTTACTCGGGGACTACCTCCTACGAGCAGTACTTC.

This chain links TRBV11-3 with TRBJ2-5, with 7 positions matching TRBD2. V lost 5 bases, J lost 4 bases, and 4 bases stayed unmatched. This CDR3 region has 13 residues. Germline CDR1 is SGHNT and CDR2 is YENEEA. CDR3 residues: CASSPPGGETQYF. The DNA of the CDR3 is TGTGCCAGCAGCCCCCCGGGGGGAGAGACCCAGTACTTC. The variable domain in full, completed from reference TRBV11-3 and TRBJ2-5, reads EAGVVQSPRYKIIEKKQPVAFWCNPISGHNTLYWYLQNLGQGPELLIRYENEEAVDDSQLPKDRFSAERLKGVDSTLKIQPAELGDSAVYLCASSPPGGETQYFGPGTRLLVL.

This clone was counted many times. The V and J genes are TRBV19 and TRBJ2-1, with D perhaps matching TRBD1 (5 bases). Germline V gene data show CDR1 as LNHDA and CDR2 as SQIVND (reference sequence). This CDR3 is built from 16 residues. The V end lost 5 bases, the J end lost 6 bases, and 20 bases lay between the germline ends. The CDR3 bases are TGTGCCAGTAGTCCTCAGACAGCTCAAGGCCTCAATGAGCAGTTCTTC. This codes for CASSPQTAQGLNEQFF.

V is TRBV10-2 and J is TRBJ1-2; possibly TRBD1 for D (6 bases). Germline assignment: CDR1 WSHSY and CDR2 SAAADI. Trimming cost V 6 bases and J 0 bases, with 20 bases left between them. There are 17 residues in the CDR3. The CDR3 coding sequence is TGCGCCAGCAGGTTTCAGGGGACAAATGTACCTAACTATGGCTACACCTTC. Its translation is CASRFQGTNVPNYGYTF.

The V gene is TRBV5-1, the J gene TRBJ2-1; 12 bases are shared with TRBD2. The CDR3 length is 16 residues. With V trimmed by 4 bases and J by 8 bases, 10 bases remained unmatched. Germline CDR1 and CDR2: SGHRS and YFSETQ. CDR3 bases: TGCGCCAGCAGCGCGGGCCTAGCGGGAGGGCGGGATGAGCAGTTCTTC. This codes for CASSAGLAGGRDEQFF.

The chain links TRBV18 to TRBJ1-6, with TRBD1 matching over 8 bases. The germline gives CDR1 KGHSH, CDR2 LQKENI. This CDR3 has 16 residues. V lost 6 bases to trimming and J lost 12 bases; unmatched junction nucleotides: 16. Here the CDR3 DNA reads TGTGCCAGCTCCCCGGACAGGGCCGTAACCTCTGGACCCCTCCACTTT. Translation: CASSPDRAVTSGPLHF.